This T cell receptor (beta chain) was recorded in a study of beta chain features in type 1 diabetes. The germline CDR1 and CDR2 sequences are MDHEN and SYDVKM. Between the trimmed V and J ends, which lost 3 bases and 4 bases, there was a span of 9 bases. This CDR3 has 13 amino acids. The sequenced template was cDNA made from the entire isolated RNA. Sequencing used immunoSEQ multiplex PCR; TCRdb keeps in-frame clones, though not all of them. The sample holds 680,000 or so clones, roughly 15% seen once. The receptor was derived from a man between 18 and 35 years old in good health. The V and J genes are TRBV28 and TRBJ1-1; D is perhaps TRBD1 (6 bases). The sequenced sample was naive CD4+ T cells from blood. CDR3 nucleotide sequence: TGTGCCAGCAGTTTTACAGGGTTCACTGAAGCTTTCTTT. Its translation: CASSFTGFTEAFF.